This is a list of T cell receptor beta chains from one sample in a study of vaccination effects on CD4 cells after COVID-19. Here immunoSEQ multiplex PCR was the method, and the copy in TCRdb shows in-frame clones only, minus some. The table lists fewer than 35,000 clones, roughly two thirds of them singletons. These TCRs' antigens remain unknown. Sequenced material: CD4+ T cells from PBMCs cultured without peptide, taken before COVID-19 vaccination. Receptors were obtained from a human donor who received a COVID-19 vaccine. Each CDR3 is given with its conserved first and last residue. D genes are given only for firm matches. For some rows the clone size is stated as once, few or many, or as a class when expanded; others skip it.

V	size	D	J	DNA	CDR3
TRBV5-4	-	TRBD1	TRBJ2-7	TGTGCCAGCAGCACGGACAGGGGTTTCTACGAGCAGTACTTC	CASSTDRGFYEQYF
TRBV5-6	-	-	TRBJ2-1	TGTGCCAGCAGCTTGGTCCAGGTGGGCAATGAGCAGTTCTTC	CASSLVQVGNEQFF
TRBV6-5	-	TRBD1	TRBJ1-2	TGTGCCAGCAGGAGGGACAGGGATAACTATGGCTACACCTTC	CASRRDRDNYGYTF
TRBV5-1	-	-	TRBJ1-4	TGCGCCAGCAGCTTGGAAGGGATCCGAACTAATGAAAAACTGTTTTTT	CASSLEGIRTNEKLFF
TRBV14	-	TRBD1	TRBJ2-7	TGTGCCAGCAGCCAAGGCACCGGGACAGGATCCTACGAGCAGTACTTC	CASSQGTGTGSYEQYF
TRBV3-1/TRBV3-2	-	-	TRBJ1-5	TGTGCCAGCAGCCCTATGATTAGCAATCAGCCCCAGCATTTT	CASSPMISNQPQHF
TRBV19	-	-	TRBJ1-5	TGTGCCAGTAGTTCCACAGAGAACCTGAATCAGCCCCAGCATTTT	CASSSTENLNQPQHF
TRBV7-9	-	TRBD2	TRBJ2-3	TGTGCCAGCAGCTTAGGCAGGACTAGCGAAGATACGCAGTATTTT	CASSLGRTSEDTQYF
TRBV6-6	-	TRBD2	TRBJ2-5	TGTGCCAGCAGTTTGACTAGCCTCGAGACCCAGTACTTC	CASSLTSLETQYF
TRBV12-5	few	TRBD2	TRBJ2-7	TGTGCTAGTGGTTTGGCCTCCACTAGCGGGAGAGGCGAGCAGTACTTC	CASGLASTSGRGEQYF
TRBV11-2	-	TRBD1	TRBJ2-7	TGTGCCAGCAGCTTATTTCTCGGGACAGGGGGTGTAGAGCAGTACTTC	CASSLFLGTGGVEQYF
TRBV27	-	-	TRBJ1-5	TGTGCCAGCAGTTTAATGGGTGATCAGCCCCAGCATTTT	CASSLMGDQPQHF
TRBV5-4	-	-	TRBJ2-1	TGTGCCAGCAGCGACCGACTAGGACAGGAGCAGTTCTTC	CASSDRLGQEQFF
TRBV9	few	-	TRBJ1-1	TGTGCCAGCAGCGTAGACGATAGGTCAGGGGACACAAACACTGAAGCTTTCTTT	CASSVDDRSGDTNTEAFF
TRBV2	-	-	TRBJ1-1	TGTGCCAGCATTAGGGGAACTGAAGCTTTCTTT	CASIRGTEAFF
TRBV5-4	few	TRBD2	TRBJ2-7	TGTGCCAGCAGCTTGTTTGGCGGGGGGGCACCCTACGAGCAGTACTTC	CASSLFGGGAPYEQYF
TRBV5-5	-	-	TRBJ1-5	TGTGCCAGCAGGGCTGCAGGGGTACGCTCGAATCAGCCCCAGCATTTT	CASRAAGVRSNQPQHF
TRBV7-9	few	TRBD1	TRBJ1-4	TGTGCCAGCAGTCGAACTCAGGGGGTAGAGGAAAAACTGTTTTTT	CASSRTQGVEEKLFF
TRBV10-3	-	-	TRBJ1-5	TGTGCCATCAGTGGCAGGGGCGGCAATCAGCCCCAGCATTTT	CAISGRGGNQPQHF
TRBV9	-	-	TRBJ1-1	TGTGCCAGCAGCGTAGCTACCGGGGGGGCAGTCACTGAAGCTTTCTTT	CASSVATGGAVTEAFF
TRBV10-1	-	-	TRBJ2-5	TGCGCCAGCGCTGCTCCCGGGGCGGGACGGGAGACCCAGTACTTC	CASAAPGAGRETQYF
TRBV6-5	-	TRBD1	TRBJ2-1	TGTGCCAGCAGTTACGGGACAGGGTCGGTTAAGGGTGAGCAGTTCTTC	CASSYGTGSVKGEQFF
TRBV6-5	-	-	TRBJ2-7	TGTGCCTGCTCGGGGGTAAGCTCCTACGAGCAGTACTTC	CACSGVSSYEQYF
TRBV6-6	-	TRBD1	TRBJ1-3	TGTGCCAGCGCCCGGACCGGACAGGGGATGGGAAACACCATATATTTT	CASARTGQGMGNTIYF
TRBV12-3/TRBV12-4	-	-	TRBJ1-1	TGTGCCAGCAGTTTCTGGAACACTGAAGCTTTCTTT	CASSFWNTEAFF
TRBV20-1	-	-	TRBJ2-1	TGCAGTGCGGCACCCTTCGGCGAGCAGTTCTTC	CSAAPFGEQFF
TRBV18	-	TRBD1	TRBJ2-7	TGTGCCAGCTCACCACCCGGGACAGGGACCTACGAGCAGTACTTC	CASSPPGTGTYEQYF
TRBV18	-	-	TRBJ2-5	TGTGCCAGCTCACCAGGCCAAGAGACCCAGTACTTC	CASSPGQETQYF
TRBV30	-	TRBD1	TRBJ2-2	TGTGCCTGGAGTCTTAGTCCGGGACAGGGGGCGGTCGGGGAGCTGTTTTTT	CAWSLSPGQGAVGELFF
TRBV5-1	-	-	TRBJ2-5	TGCGCCAGCAGCTTGTTTACGCAAGAGACCCAGTACTTC	CASSLFTQETQYF
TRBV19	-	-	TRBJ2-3	TGTGCCAGTAGTCCCCGGACGGCAGATACGCAGTATTTT	CASSPRTADTQYF
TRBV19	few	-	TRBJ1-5	TGTGCCAGTAGTATTTCCGGGCCGGGGGGCTATCAGCCCCAGCATTTT	CASSISGPGGYQPQHF
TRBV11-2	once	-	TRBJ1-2	TGTGCCAGCAGCTTAGGGCAGGGGAGGTTTGGCTACACCTTC	CASSLGQGRFGYTF
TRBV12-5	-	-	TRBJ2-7	TGTGCTAGTGGTTTGGGCTACGAGCAGTACTTC	CASGLGYEQYF
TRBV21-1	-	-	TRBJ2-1	TGTGCCAGCAGCAAGCCTTTCGGTTCTAGCGGGGGGCCCCGCAATGAGCAGTTCTTC	CASSKPFGSSGGPRNEQFF
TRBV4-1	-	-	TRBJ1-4	TGCGCCAGCAGCCAAGATCCGGTGTTTTGGGAAAAACTGTTTTTT	CASSQDPVFWEKLFF
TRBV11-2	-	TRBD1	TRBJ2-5	TGTGCCAGCAGCTTCTCCCTGGACAGGGGTCAGGAGACCCAGTACTTC	CASSFSLDRGQETQYF
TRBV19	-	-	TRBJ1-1	TGTGCCACCACCCCAGTCCGGGGAAAGAACACTGAAGCTTTCTTT	CATTPVRGKNTEAFF
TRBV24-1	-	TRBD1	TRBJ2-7	TGTGCCACCAGTGATTCGCCGGGACAGGGAAAAGAGAGGTCCTACTACGAGCAGTACTTC	CATSDSPGQGKERSYYEQYF
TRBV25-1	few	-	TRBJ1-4	TGTGCCAGCAGGGCAAGGGAGGGAGAAAAACTGTTTTTT	CASRAREGEKLFF